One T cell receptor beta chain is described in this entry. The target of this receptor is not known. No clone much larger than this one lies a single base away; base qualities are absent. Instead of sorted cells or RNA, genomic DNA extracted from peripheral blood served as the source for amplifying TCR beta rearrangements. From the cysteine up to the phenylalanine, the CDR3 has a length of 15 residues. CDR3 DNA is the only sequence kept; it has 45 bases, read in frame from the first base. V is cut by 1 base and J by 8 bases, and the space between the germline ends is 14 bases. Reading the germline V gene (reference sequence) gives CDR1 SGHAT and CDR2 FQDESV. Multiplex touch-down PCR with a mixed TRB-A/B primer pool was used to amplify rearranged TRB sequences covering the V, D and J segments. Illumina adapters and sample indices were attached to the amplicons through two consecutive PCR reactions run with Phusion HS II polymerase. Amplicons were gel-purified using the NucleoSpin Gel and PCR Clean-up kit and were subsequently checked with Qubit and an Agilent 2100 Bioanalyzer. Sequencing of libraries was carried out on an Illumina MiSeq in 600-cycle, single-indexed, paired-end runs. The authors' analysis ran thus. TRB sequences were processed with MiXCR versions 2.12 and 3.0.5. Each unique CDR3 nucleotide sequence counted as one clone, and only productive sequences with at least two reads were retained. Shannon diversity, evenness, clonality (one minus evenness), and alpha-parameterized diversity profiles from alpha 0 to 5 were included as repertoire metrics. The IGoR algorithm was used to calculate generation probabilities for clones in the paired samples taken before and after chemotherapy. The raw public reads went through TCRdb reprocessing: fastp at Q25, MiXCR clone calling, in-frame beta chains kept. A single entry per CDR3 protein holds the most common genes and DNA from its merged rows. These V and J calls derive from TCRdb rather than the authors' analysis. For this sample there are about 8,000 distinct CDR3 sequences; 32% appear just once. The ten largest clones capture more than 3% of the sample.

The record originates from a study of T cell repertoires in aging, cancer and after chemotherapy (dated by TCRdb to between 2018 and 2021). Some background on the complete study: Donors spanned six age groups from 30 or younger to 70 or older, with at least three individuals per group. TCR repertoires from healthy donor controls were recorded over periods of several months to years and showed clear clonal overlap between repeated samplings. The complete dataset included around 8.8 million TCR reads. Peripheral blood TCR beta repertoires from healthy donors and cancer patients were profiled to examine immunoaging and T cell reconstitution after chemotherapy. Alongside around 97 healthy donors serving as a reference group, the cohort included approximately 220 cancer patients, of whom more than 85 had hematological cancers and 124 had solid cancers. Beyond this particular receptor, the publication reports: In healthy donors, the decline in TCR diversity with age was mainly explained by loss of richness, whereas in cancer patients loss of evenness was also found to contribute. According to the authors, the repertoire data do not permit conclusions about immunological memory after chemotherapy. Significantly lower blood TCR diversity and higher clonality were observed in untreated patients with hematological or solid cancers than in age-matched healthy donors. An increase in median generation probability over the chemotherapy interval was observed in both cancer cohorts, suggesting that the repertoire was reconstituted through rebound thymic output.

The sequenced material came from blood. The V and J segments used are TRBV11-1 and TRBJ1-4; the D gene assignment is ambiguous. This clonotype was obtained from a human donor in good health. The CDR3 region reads CASSLDRAAGEKLFF. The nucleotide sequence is TGTGCCAGCAGCTTAGATAGGGCAGCGGGGGAAAAACTGTTTTTT.